A selection of T cell receptor beta chains follows, all from one sample in a study of blood T cells in healthy people across ages. TCRdb reprocessed the 5' RACE reads with MiXCR, giving one entry per CDR3 protein. This sample carries roughly 1,700,000 distinct CDR3 sequences, approximately 28% of them seen once, and the ten largest clones take roughly 8%. The specimen was blood. The origin of the receptors is a woman under 40 in good health. Both conserved end residues are part of each CDR3.

v_call	j_call	cdr3_aa
TRBV3-1	TRBJ2-7	CASSQDRGGVQYF
TRBV30	TRBJ2-1	CAGYPGRTYNEQFF
TRBV7-2	TRBJ1-4	CASSPGTGYEKLFF
TRBV30	TRBJ2-1	CAWSGSLAIEQFF
TRBV10-1	TRBJ2-1	CASSDMASGYNEQFF
TRBV7-2	TRBJ2-1	CASSLASGRNEQFF
TRBV12-3/TRBV12-4	-	CASRHTGVAETQYF
TRBV6-5	TRBJ2-1	CASSYRGNRGDEQFF
TRBV5-1	TRBJ2-1	CASSLSGDGYNEQFF
TRBV12-3/TRBV12-4	TRBJ2-3	CASRDRGNTDTQYF
TRBV9	TRBJ1-5	CASSPGSGTGNQPQHF
TRBV5-1	TRBJ1-6	CASSPGGYSPLHF
TRBV9	TRBJ2-1	CASSVGLALNEQFF
TRBV27	TRBJ1-6	CASSSRGPNSPLHF
TRBV3-1	TRBJ1-5	CASSLIRGQPQHF
TRBV28	TRBJ2-7	CASSYTGEQYF
TRBV7-9	TRBJ1-4	CASRGQGSDEKLFF
TRBV5-6	TRBJ2-5	CASSLPGPETRYF
TRBV24-1	TRBJ2-1	CSTSDTQGTSGLGGDEQFF
TRBV5-1	TRBJ1-2	CASSFSDGNYGYTF
TRBV10-3	TRBJ2-1	CAISESDPSGGSNNEQFF
TRBV7-9	TRBJ1-1	CASSLARRGYTGAFF
TRBV10-3	TRBJ2-6	CATRPGQGESGANVLTF
TRBV20-1	TRBJ2-1	CSAIVRDRGGHEQFF
TRBV20-1	TRBJ2-3	CSAPVGGATDTQYF
TRBV5-1	TRBJ2-1	CASSDGSGSYNEQFF
TRBV12-3/TRBV12-4	TRBJ1-6	CASRSTREAPLHF
TRBV30	TRBJ2-5	CAWRGWGRKETQYF
TRBV7-2	TRBJ2-3	CAKRPTPPDTQYF
TRBV15	TRBJ1-2	CATSRATVIDLEGYTF
TRBV7-8	TRBJ2-7	CASSLAASSNYEQYF
TRBV15	TRBJ1-5	CATTQRGVEAYQPQHF
TRBV6-1	TRBJ2-3	CASRIEPLGGDTQYF
TRBV9	TRBJ2-7	CASSSLAAPNEQYF
TRBV6-5	TRBJ2-5	CASSPRLRGGETQYF
TRBV12-3/TRBV12-4	TRBJ1-1	CASSHRGLNTEAFF
TRBV5-1	TRBJ2-7	CASSPGGQGASGTYEQYF
TRBV9	TRBJ1-2	CASSVGGTGRLPGSYTF
TRBV5-1	TRBJ1-2	CASTRLTGDYGYTF
TRBV5-1	TRBJ2-3	CASSLTPRTSGADTQYF
TRBV6-6	TRBJ1-4	CASSSLPTGGKEKRFF
TRBV24-1	TRBJ2-6	CATSAGFAGANVLTF
TRBV7-6	-	CASSLLDWRNSYNEQYF
TRBV20-1	TRBJ2-3	CSALAVGGTDTQYF
TRBV7-2	TRBJ1-3	CASQGNTIYF
TRBV10-3	TRBJ1-5	CAISETGWDQPQHF
TRBV13	TRBJ1-2	CASSVQGGHGYTF
TRBV12-3/TRBV12-4	TRBJ2-3	CASSLAQLENQYF
TRBV5-1	TRBJ2-5	CASRLYSGQETQYF
TRBV6-5	TRBJ2-2	CASSYAAAGELFF